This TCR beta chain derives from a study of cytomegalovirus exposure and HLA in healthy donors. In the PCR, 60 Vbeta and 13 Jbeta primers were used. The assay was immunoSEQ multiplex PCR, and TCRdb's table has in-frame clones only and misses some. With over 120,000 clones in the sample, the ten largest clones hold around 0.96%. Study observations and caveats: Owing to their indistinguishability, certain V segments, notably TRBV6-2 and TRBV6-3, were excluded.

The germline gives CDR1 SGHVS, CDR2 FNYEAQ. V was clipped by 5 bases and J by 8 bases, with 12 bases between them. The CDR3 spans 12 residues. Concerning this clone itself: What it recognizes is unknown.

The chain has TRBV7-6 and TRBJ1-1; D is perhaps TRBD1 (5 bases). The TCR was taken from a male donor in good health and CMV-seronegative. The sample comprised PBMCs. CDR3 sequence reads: CASSNRLREAFF. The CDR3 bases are TGTGCCAGCAGCAACAGGCTCAGGGAAGCTTTCTTT. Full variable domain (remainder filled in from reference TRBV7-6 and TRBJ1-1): GAGVSQSPRYKVTKRGQDVALRCDPISGHVSLYWYRQALGQGPEFLTYFNYEAQQDKSGLPNDRFSAERPEGSISTLTIQRTEQRDSAMYRCASSNRLREAFFGQGTRLTVV.